This T cell receptor beta chain was captured in a study of blood T cells in healthy people across ages. In its sample, this clonotype was seen a few times. CDR1 and CDR2 (germline): SGHVS, FQNEAQ. V was clipped by 8 bases and J by 1 base, with 9 bases between them. The CDR3 is 12 residues long. A sample-barcoded 5' primer and a J-beta primer mix were used in a second PCR of roughly 7 to 11 cycles. From the 5' RACE reads, TCRdb called clonotypes with MiXCR, one entry per CDR3 protein. The sample includes 700,000 or so distinct CDR3 sequences, about a fifth of them seen just once. The clonotype originates from a man in his 70s in good health. Sample: blood. The V gene is TRBV7-8, the J gene TRBJ2-7, with no clear D. DNA of the CDR3: TGTGCCAGCGGAAAGGATTCCTACGAGCAGTACGTC. Amino acid sequence: CASGKDSYEQYV.